Below, 16 T cell receptor beta chains from the same sample are listed, as sequenced in a study of T cell responses to AZD1222 COVID-19 vaccine. TCRdb's copy holds only in-frame clones and misses some; the assay was immunoSEQ multiplex PCR. There are 150,000 or so clones in the sample; about 88% occur only once, and 3% to 3.5% lies in the top ten. The sample here was peripheral blood, taken on day 0 of AZD1222 vaccination. All receptors derive from an adult in good health.

This sequence joins TRBV6-5 and TRBJ1-1, with D perhaps matching TRBD1 (6 bases). V was cut by 6 bases and J by 1 base, with 9 bases left in between. This CDR3 has 13 residues. The V gene's germline CDR1 is MNHEY and CDR2 SVGAGI. CDR3 region: CASSAQGNTEAFF. The CDR3 DNA follows: TGTGCCAGCAGCGCACAGGGGAACACTGAAGCTTTCTTT.

The chain links TRBV9 to TRBJ1-2; no definite D call. Per the germline V gene, CDR1 is SGDLS and CDR2 is YYNGEE. V lost 4 bases and J 4 bases, leaving 14 bases between the germline ends. The CDR3 is 14 residues long. The chain's CDR3 is CASSPNPGGYGYTF. The CDR3 nucleotides are TGTGCCAGCAGCCCGAACCCTGGTGGCTATGGCTACACCTTC.

The chain combines TRBV4-1 with TRBJ2-2; no clear D gene. V shed 5 bases and J shed 2 bases, with 15 bases lying between them. The CDR3 is 16 amino acids. Germline CDR1 reads MGHRA; CDR2 reads YSYEKL. CDR3 sequence reads: CASSENTGSNTGELFF. CDR3 bases: TGCGCCAGCAGCGAGAACACGGGCTCTAACACCGGGGAGCTGTTTTTT.

Comments on this clone: This CDR3 is also generated by other DNA sequences in the sample. This chain connects TRBV6-1 to TRBJ2-3, with 10 nucleotides matching TRBD2. Germline assignment: CDR1 MNHNS and CDR2 SASEGT. The CDR3 totals 15 residues. V trimming: 1 base; J trimming: 5 bases; junction bases outside the gene matches: 3. The CDR3 loop reads CASSEGSGGQDTQYF. In DNA form, the CDR3 reads TGTGCCAGCAGTGAAGGTAGCGGGGGGCAAGATACGCAGTATTTT.

The chain couples TRBV6-5 to TRBJ1-5; 10 nucleotides match TRBD1. V dropped 6 bases and J dropped 2; count of bases not matched to a gene: 4. The germline CDR1 and CDR2 sequences are MNHEY and SVGAGI. CDR3 length equals 15 residues. The CDR3 DNA sequence: TGTGCCAGCAGGACAGGGGGCTTTGGCAATCAGCCCCAGCATTTT. Its protein product is CASRTGGFGNQPQHF.

This clone was seen only a few times. This chain connects TRBV6-2 or TRBV6-3 to TRBJ1-5, with 9 bases aligning to TRBD1. Germline CDR1 MNHEY, CDR2 SVGEGT. The CDR3 has 19 residues. Unmatched junction bases numbered 9, after V lost 0 bases and J lost 0 bases. The CDR3 DNA follows: TGTGCCAGCAGTTACTCGTCGGGACAGGGTCTTTATAGCAATCAGCCCCAGCATTTT. It yields the protein CASSYSSGQGLYSNQPQHF.

The chain uses TRBV3-1 (or the pseudogene TRBV3-2) and TRBJ1-2; no clear D gene. The CDR3 sequence is 13 residues long. Trimming shortened V by 4 bases and J by 3 bases, and 9 bases separated the two germline ends. Germline V gene data show CDR1 as LGHDT and CDR2 as YNNKEL (reference sequence). Here the CDR3 reads CASSPEGHYGYTF. As DNA, the CDR3 is TGTGCCAGCAGCCCAGAAGGGCACTATGGCTACACCTTC.

The chain recombines TRBV4-3 with TRBJ1-3; a possible D gene is TRBD1 (5 bases). Germline lookup yields CDR1 LGHNA and CDR2 YSLEER. Trimming took off 0 bases at V and 0 bases at J, with 18 bases between the two ends. This CDR3 contains 19 residues. CDR3: CASSQDWVGWGNSGNTIYF. Here the CDR3 DNA reads TGCGCCAGCAGCCAAGATTGGGTGGGTTGGGGGAACTCTGGAAACACCATATATTTT.

This clone was observed a handful of times. V usage is TRBV5-4 and J usage is TRBJ1-4; no reliable D call. Trimming cost V 4 bases and J 11 bases, with 21 bases left between them. Germline V gene lookup returns CDR1 SGHNT and CDR2 YYREEE (reference sequence). The CDR3 covers 15 residues. In nucleotides, the CDR3 is TGTGCCAGCAGCCCCACCTCGGACGCGCCGTGGAAACTGTTTTTT. Translation gives CASSPTSDAPWKLFF.

The rearrangement uses TRBV19 and TRBJ2-1; 9 bases align to TRBD1. V lost 5 bases, J lost 4 bases, and 3 bases stayed unmatched. Germline V gene data show CDR1 as LNHDA and CDR2 as SQIVND (reference sequence). The CDR3 covers 14 residues. CDR3 in amino acids: CASSGQGWYNEQFF. CDR3 nucleotide sequence: TGTGCCAGTAGTGGACAGGGGTGGTACAATGAGCAGTTCTTC.

The V and J genes are TRBV19 and TRBJ1-2; no reliable D call. This CDR3 has 12 amino acids. Between the trimmed V and J ends, which lost 5 bases and 3 bases, there was a span of 7 bases. CDR1 and CDR2 from the germline V gene are LNHDA and SQIVND (reference sequence). CDR3 sequence reads: CASSHKDYGYTF. CDR3 nucleotides: TGTGCCAGTAGTCATAAGGACTATGGCTACACCTTC.

The CDR3 region has the DNA TGTGCCATCAGCATATCAGGGGATAACTATGGCTACACCTTC. This sequence encodes CAISISGDNYGYTF. The V and J genes are TRBV10-3 and TRBJ1-2; D perhaps matches TRBD1 (6 bases). The germline gives CDR1 ENHRY, CDR2 SYGVKD. This CDR3 is built from 14 residues. Trimming shortened V by 6 bases and J by 1 base, and 12 bases separated the two germline ends.

This clone was detected only once. The V gene is TRBV5-8, the J gene TRBJ1-2, with D unresolved. The V end was cut by 4 bases, the J end by 7 bases, with 14 bases between. The CDR3 has 13 residues. Germline V gives CDR1 SGHTS, CDR2 YDEGEE. The CDR3 is CASSPEAEGGYTF. The CDR3 DNA reads TGTGCCAGCAGCCCGGAGGCGGAGGGTGGCTACACCTTC.

The table lists this clone with a count of one. The rearrangement uses TRBV9 and TRBJ1-2, with a possible D match to TRBD1 (6 bases). Between the trimmed V and J ends, which lost 3 bases and 4 bases, there was a span of 10 bases. CDR3 length: 13 residues. Germline V gives CDR1 SGDLS, CDR2 YYNGEE. The CDR3: CASSDGQFYGYTF. The CDR3 DNA reads as TGTGCCAGCAGCGACGGACAGTTCTATGGCTACACCTTC.

The chain couples TRBV18 to TRBJ1-3; D uncertain. The V and J ends lost 0 bases and 0 bases respectively, with 9 bases between them. The CDR3 has 16 amino acids. Germline CDR1 KGHSH, CDR2 LQKENI. Here the CDR3 reads CASSPPVQDSGNTIYF. The CDR3 DNA reads as TGTGCCAGCTCACCACCGGTCCAGGACTCTGGAAACACCATATATTTT.

This chain uses TRBV11-2 with TRBJ2-5, with 12 positions matching TRBD2. Per germline, CDR1 SGHAT and CDR2 FQNNGV. The CDR3 has 15 amino acids. V was clipped by 2 bases and J by 3 bases; unmatched bases: 1. The CDR3 protein is CASSLRLAGEETQYF. CDR3 nucleotide sequence: TGTGCCAGCAGCTTACGACTAGCGGGGGAAGAGACCCAGTACTTC. The full variable domain, in which reference TRBV11-2 and TRBJ2-5 provide the parts outside the CDR3, is EAGVAQSPRYKIIEKRQSVAFWCNPISGHATLYWYQQILGQGPKLLIQFQNNGVVDDSQLPKDRFSAERLKGVDSTLKIQPAKLEDSAVYLCASSLRLAGEETQYFGPGTRLLVL.